The subject of this entry is one T cell receptor beta chain. This sample was included in a study of blood T cell repertoires in COVID-19. V was trimmed by 8 bases and J by 7 bases, leaving 23 bases between them. Germline CDR1 and CDR2: MDHEN and SYDVKM. This CDR3 is 16 amino acids long. Only in-frame clones appear in the TCRdb table, and some are missing; sequencing was by immunoSEQ multiplex PCR. The sample yields approximately 200,000 clones, around 89% seen once. Those who participated ranged in age from roughly 18 to 100 years and resided in approximately 23 US areas. The sample comprised PBMCs or T cells enriched from blood (not recorded which). J is TRBJ2-2 and V is TRBV28, with D perhaps matching TRBD1 (8 bases). The clonotype originates from a man aged 25-45 years who had recovered from COVID-19. CDR3 region: CASGGPYRGGGGELFF. The CDR3 DNA reads TGTGCCAGCGGAGGGCCCTACAGGGGGGGAGGCGGGGAGCTGTTTTTT.